The next 21 T cell receptor beta chains were all read from a single sample in a study of shared clonotypes between healthy human individuals. Clones were read by immunoSEQ multiplex PCR, and TCRdb kept only the in-frame ones, dropping some. The profile covers about 2.4 million clones, with approximately 94% appearing a single time and about 0.39% taken by the ten largest. Material: naive CD4+ T cells from PBMCs. Subset described: CD45RA+ positively selected. These receptors were collected from a man aged 18 to 29 in good health. Some clones in this sample may be carry-over from other donors' samples.

This sequence joins TRBV7-9 and TRBJ1-4; 11 nucleotides agree with TRBD1. From germline, CDR1 is SEHNR and CDR2 FQNEAQ (reference sequence). V shed 3 bases and J 8 bases; nucleotides not matched to a gene: 2. CDR3 length equals 14 residues. The CDR3 bases are TGTGCCAGCAGCTTGGGACAGGGGGAGGAAAAACTGTTTTTT. As protein: CASSLGQGEEKLFF.

The chain carries TRBV6-5 and TRBJ2-6; D ambiguous. This CDR3 has 15 amino acids. The germline gives CDR1 MNHEY, CDR2 SVGAGI. V was clipped by 6 bases and J by 0 bases, with 9 bases between them. CDR3 DNA sequence: TGTGCCAGCAGGCCAGGTAGCTCTGGGGCCAACGTCCTGACTTTC. The encoded protein is CASRPGSSGANVLTF.

The chain combines TRBV2 with TRBJ2-3; D is unresolved. Germline CDR1 SNHLY, CDR2 FYNNEI. The CDR3 contains 14 residues. V was cut by 10 bases and J by 3 bases, with 17 bases left in between. CDR3 amino acids: CATARSVGTDTQYF. CDR3 nucleotides: TGTGCCACCGCTCGCAGCGTCGGGACAGATACGCAGTATTTT.

The chain is built from TRBV4-2 and TRBJ1-5; D remains unclear. This CDR3 is 14 amino acids long. Between the trimmed V and J ends, which lost 1 base and 5 bases, there was a span of 9 bases. Per the germline V gene, CDR1 is LGHNA and CDR2 is YNFKEQ. The CDR3 region is CASSQAMGDQPQHF. CDR3 coding DNA: TGTGCCAGCAGCCAAGCGATGGGTGATCAGCCCCAGCATTTT.

The rearrangement joins TRBV28 to TRBJ2-2; no clear D. The CDR3 extends over 14 amino acids. Germline V CDR1 and CDR2: MDHEN, SYDVKM. V was cut by 1 base and J by 8 bases, with 11 bases left in between. The chain's CDR3 is CASSLSIVGGELFF. In DNA, the CDR3 is TGTGCCAGCAGTTTATCCATTGTAGGGGGGGAGCTGTTTTTT.

The chain couples TRBV2 to TRBJ1-2; D ambiguous. V was cut by 7 bases and J by 4 bases, with 16 bases left in between. Germline V CDR1 and CDR2: SNHLY, FYNNEI. The CDR3 loop spans 14 amino acids. DNA for the CDR3: TGTGCCAGCATAATGTCAATGGCAGGCTATGGCTACACCTTC. This gives the protein CASIMSMAGYGYTF.

Worth noting for this clone: This CDR3 is also generated by other DNA sequences in the sample. The chain joins TRBV7-9 to TRBJ1-1, with D unresolved. Germline-derived CDR1 and CDR2 are SEHNR and FQNEAQ (reference sequence). Trimming removed 3 bases at V and 0 bases at J, with 8 bases between. This CDR3 has 14 amino acids. CDR3 bases: TGTGCCAGCAGCTTTACGGGCCTGAACACTGAAGCTTTCTTT. This codes for CASSFTGLNTEAFF.

The chain uses TRBV27 and TRBJ1-6; no clear D. V was trimmed by 1 base and J by 5 bases, leaving 6 bases between them. This CDR3 is built from 14 residues. The germline gives CDR1 MNHEY, CDR2 SMNVEV (reference sequence). In DNA, the CDR3 is TGTGCCAGCAGTTTATACCGGGATAATTCACCCCTCCACTTT. Translated, it gives CASSLYRDNSPLHF.

CDR3 amino acids: CASSLPPGQNYGYTF. In DNA, the CDR3 is TGTGCCAGCAGCTTACCTCCGGGACAAAACTATGGCTACACCTTC. J is TRBJ1-2 and V is TRBV5-4, with D possibly being TRBD1 (6 bases). V lost 2 bases and J 2 bases, leaving 13 bases between the germline ends. The CDR3 sequence is 15 residues long. CDR1 SGHNT and CDR2 YYREEE come from the germline V gene (reference sequence).

V usage is TRBV4-1 and J usage is TRBJ2-1; 9 nucleotides align to TRBD2. Germline loops: CDR1 MGHRA, CDR2 YSYEKL. V gave up 1 base and J gave up 4 bases; unmatched junction bases: 11. This CDR3 spans 18 amino acids. CDR3 residues: CASSQVFGGRGEYNEQFF. CDR3 bases: TGCGCCAGCAGCCAAGTGTTCGGCGGGAGGGGAGAGTACAATGAGCAGTTCTTC.

The genes are TRBV6-5 and TRBJ2-5; 13 nucleotides agree with TRBD2. Germline assignment: CDR1 MNHEY and CDR2 SVGAGI. The V and J ends lost 5 bases and 5 bases, in that order; junction bases with no gene match: 5. The CDR3 covers 15 residues. The CDR3 loop is CASSRLAGGGETQYF. The CDR3 region has the DNA TGTGCCAGCAGTAGACTAGCGGGAGGAGGCGAGACCCAGTACTTC.

V and J are TRBV28 and TRBJ1-2; a weak D match, TRBD1 (6 bases). The CDR3 runs to 14 residues. Germline CDR1 is MDHEN and CDR2 is SYDVKM. V lost 10 bases and J lost 6, with 21 bases in between. In DNA form, the CDR3 reads TGTGCCACCGGGACACTAATCGTGGGCCATGGCTACACCTTC. Translated, it gives CATGTLIVGHGYTF.

V and J are TRBV5-6 and TRBJ2-7; 16 bases align to TRBD2. Trimming at V came to 4 bases and at J to 6 bases, leaving 7 bases not matched to a gene. From germline, CDR1 is SGHDT and CDR2 YYEEEE. This CDR3 has 16 amino acids. Here the CDR3 DNA reads TGTGCCAGCAGCCCGGGACTAGCGGGAGGGCCTCGCGAGCAGTACTTC. Its protein product is CASSPGLAGGPREQYF.

The chain recombines TRBV9 with TRBJ1-2, with D possibly TRBD1 on 5 matching bases. Trimming took 3 bases from V and 0 from J, leaving 9 bases between them. Germline loops: CDR1 SGDLS, CDR2 YYNGEE. This CDR3 comprises 14 residues. DNA of the CDR3: TGTGCCAGCAGCGGGGGGTCGACTAACTATGGCTACACCTTC. Translated: CASSGGSTNYGYTF. The full variable domain, its missing parts supplied by reference TRBV9 and TRBJ1-2, is DSGVTQTPKHLITATGQRVTLRCSPRSGDLSVYWYQQSLDQGLQFLIQYYNGEERAKGNILERFSAQQFPDLHSELNLSSLELGDSALYFCASSGGSTNYGYTFGSGTRLTVV.

This clone was seen once. V usage is TRBV7-8 and J usage is TRBJ2-2; the D gene could be TRBD1 or TRBD2 (7 bases each). V was clipped by 2 bases and J by 3 bases, with 13 bases between them. Germline CDR1 SGHVS, CDR2 FQNEAQ. The CDR3 extends over 16 amino acids. The DNA of the CDR3 is TGTGCCAGCAGCTTACAGGGGGGGACGGACACCGGGGAGCTGTTTTTT. The encoded protein is CASSLQGGTDTGELFF.

The chain couples TRBV10-3 to TRBJ2-2; no clear D. Trimming took 4 bases from V and 2 from J, leaving 2 bases between them. This CDR3 is 12 amino acids long. Germline V gives CDR1 ENHRY, CDR2 SYGVKD. The CDR3 loop is CAISANTGELFF. DNA of the CDR3: TGTGCCATCAGTGCAAACACCGGGGAGCTGTTTTTT.

The V gene is TRBV11-2, the J gene TRBJ1-6, with a possible D match to TRBD1 (6 bases). CDR1 and CDR2 (germline): SGHAT, FQNNGV. The V end lost 4 bases, the J end lost 8 bases, and 18 bases lay between the germline ends. The CDR3 extends over 16 amino acids. The CDR3, as DNA: TGTGCCAGCAGCTCAGCTCGGAGACAGGAACATTCACCCCTCCACTTT. Protein sequence: CASSSARRQEHSPLHF.

The chain couples TRBV5-1 to TRBJ1-1; 7 bases are shared with TRBD1. Trimming cost V 4 bases and J 4 bases; bases outside gene matches: 7. The CDR3 extends over 14 amino acids. CDR1 SGHRS and CDR2 YFSETQ come from the germline V gene. DNA for the CDR3: TGCGCCAGCAGCACGACAGGGTCGGGCACTGAAGCTTTCTTT. Translation: CASSTTGSGTEAFF.

CDR3 residues: CASMSSGNTIYF. The CDR3 nucleotides read TGTGCCAGCATGAGTTCTGGAAACACCATATATTTT. The J gene is TRBJ1-3, the V gene TRBV25-1; D is unclear. The germline gives CDR1 MGHDK, CDR2 SYGVNS. This CDR3 is built from 12 residues. V lost 7 bases and J 1 base, leaving 5 bases between the germline ends.

This sequence joins TRBV27 and TRBJ2-2; no clear D gene. The germline V and J ends were trimmed by 0 bases and 1 base, with 6 bases remaining between them. The CDR3 has 15 amino acids. Germline V gene sequence: CDR1 MNHEY, CDR2 SMNVEV (reference sequence). CDR3: CASSLSAQNTGELFF. The CDR3 DNA sequence: TGTGCCAGCAGTTTATCGGCGCAGAACACCGGGGAGCTGTTTTTT.

This chain joins TRBV5-4 and TRBJ1-1; 7 bases fit TRBD1. From germline, CDR1 is SGHNT and CDR2 YYREEE (reference sequence). The V gene end was trimmed by 0 bases and the J gene end by 11 bases; junction bases not matched to a gene: 4. The CDR3 totals 12 residues. In DNA, the CDR3 is TGTGCCAGCAGCTTGGCGACAGGGAGGGCTTTCTTT. It specifies CASSLATGRAFF. The full variable domain, in which reference TRBV5-4 and TRBJ1-1 provide the parts outside the CDR3, is ETGVTQSPTHLIKTRGQQVTLRCSSQSGHNTVSWYQQALGQGPQFIFQYYREEENGRGNFPPRFSGLQFPNYSSELNVNALELDDSALYLCASSLATGRAFFGQGTRLTVV.